This T cell receptor beta chain was found in a study of cytomegalovirus exposure and HLA in healthy donors. Whole-study findings and limits: For cytomegalovirus status, the classifier reportedly gave diagnoses with high specificity and sensitivity. It was reported in a later analysis that an Asian-associated ancestry cluster showed fewer N-insertions than the 666-donor mean.

As concerns this clone: What it binds is not known.

CDR3 length: 14 amino acids. Trimming took 2 bases from V and 1 from J, leaving 9 bases between them. Looked up from germline, CDR1 is MNHEY and CDR2 is SVGAGI. PCR involved 60 Vbeta and 13 Jbeta primers. Assay: immunoSEQ multiplex PCR; the TCRdb copy retains only in-frame clones and omits some. The repertoire holds some 180,000 clones, with approximately 77% as singletons. This receptor was identified in a man aged 35-49 years in good health and CMV-seropositive. V and J are TRBV6-5 and TRBJ2-7; perhaps TRBD2 as D (5 bases). Material: PBMCs. CDR3 in amino acids: CASSYEGRSYEQYF. The CDR3 coding sequence is TGTGCCAGCAGTTACGAGGGCAGGTCCTACGAGCAGTACTTC.